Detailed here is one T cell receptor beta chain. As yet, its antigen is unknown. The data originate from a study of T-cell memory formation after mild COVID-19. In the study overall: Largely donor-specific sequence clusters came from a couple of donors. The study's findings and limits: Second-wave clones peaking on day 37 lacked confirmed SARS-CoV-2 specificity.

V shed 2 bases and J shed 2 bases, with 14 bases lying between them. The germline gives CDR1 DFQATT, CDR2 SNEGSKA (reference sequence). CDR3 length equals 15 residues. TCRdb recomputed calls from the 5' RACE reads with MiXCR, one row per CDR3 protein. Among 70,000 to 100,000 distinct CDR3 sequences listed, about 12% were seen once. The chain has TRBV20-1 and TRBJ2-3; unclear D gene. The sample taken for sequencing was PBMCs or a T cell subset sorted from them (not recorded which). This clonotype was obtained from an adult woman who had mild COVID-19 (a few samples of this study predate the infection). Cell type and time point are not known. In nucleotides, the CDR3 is TGCAGTGCTAGAAGGTCACTGGCGGCCACAGATACGCAGTATTTT. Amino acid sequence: CSARRSLAATDTQYF.